The sequence of this T cell receptor beta chain was determined in a study of cytomegalovirus exposure and HLA in healthy donors. Across the whole study: Genotyping showed around 80% of 350 to 400 donors falling in the Caucasian-associated ancestry cluster.

Primers: 60 Vbeta forward and 13 Jbeta reverse. Assay: immunoSEQ multiplex PCR; the TCRdb copy retains only in-frame clones and omits some. This sample yields 100,000 to 150,000 clones, of which roughly 76% are seen a single time; about 13% belongs to the top ten. There are 16 residues in the CDR3. Trimming pared 1 base from V and 5 bases from J, leaving 17 bases between. Looked up from germline, CDR1 is SGHTA and CDR2 is FQGNSA. The clonotype comes from a woman aged 60 to 75 in good health and CMV-seropositive. This chain connects TRBV7-2 to TRBJ2-5; D is perhaps TRBD1 (5 bases). The sequenced sample consisted of PBMCs. DNA of the CDR3: TGTGCCAGCAGCTTAGGCGTCCAGGGCCCAGGGGAGACCCAGTACTTC. Its protein product is CASSLGVQGPGETQYF.